The clone carrying this T cell receptor beta chain showed up just a few times. The record originates from a study of T-cell reconstitution after alpha-beta-depleted transplantation in children. The library targeted TCRbeta and was prepared with unique molecular identifiers. TCRdb re-called the PCR reads through MiXCR, storing one row per CDR3 protein. Found here are just over 950,000 distinct CDR3 sequences, 25% to 30% of them singletons; the top ten hold more than 25%. This receptor was taken from a boy under three years old who had a stem cell transplant for SCID, so the T cells may come from the graft donor. This material consisted of PBMCs, mostly from graft donor cells, taken 360 days after TCRalphabeta/CD19-depleted stem cell transplant.

The CDR3 protein is CASSPRDTENTEAFF. CDR3 sequence (DNA): TGTGCCAGCAGTCCAAGGGACACCGAGAACACTGAAGCTTTCTTT. The chain carries TRBV6-4 and TRBJ1-1; TRBD1 might be the D (6 bases). Germline CDR1 reads MRHNA; CDR2 reads SNTAGT. V dropped 5 bases and J dropped 1 base, with 14 bases sitting between them. The CDR3 has 15 residues.